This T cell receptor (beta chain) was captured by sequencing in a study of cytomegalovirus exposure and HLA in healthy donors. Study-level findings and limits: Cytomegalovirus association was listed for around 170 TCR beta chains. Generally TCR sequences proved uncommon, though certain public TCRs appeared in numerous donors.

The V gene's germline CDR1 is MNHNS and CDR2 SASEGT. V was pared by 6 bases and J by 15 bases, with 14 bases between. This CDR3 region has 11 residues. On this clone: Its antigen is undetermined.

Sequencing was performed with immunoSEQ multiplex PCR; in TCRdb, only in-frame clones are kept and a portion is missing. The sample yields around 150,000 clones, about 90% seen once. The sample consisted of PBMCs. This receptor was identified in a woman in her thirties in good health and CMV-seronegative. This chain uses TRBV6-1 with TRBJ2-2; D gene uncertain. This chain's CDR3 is CASRDSPIVFF. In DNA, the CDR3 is TGTGCCAGCAGAGATAGCCCTATCGTGTTTTTT.